The rows below give T cell receptor beta chains drawn from one sample of a study of shared clonotypes between healthy human individuals. Repertoires were generated with immunoSEQ multiplex PCR, while TCRdb's copy carries only in-frame clones and drops some. The sample lists about 600,000 clones, 95% occurring once. The sequenced sample consisted of naive CD8+ T cells sorted from blood. These receptor sequences come from a woman aged 25-40 years in good health. The CDR3 runs from the conserved cysteine through the conserved F or W. The D gene is left open where the match is weak. Expanded clones get a size class; other rows say once, few or many, or leave the size out.

clone size,V gene,D gene,J gene,CDR3 DNA,CDR3 protein
-,TRBV7-2,-,TRBJ2-1,TGTGCCAGCAGCCCGGACAATGAGCAGTTCTTC,CASSPDNEQFF
-,TRBV28,-,TRBJ2-7,TGTGCCAGCAGTCCCCCCGACATTTCCTACGAGCAGTACTTC,CASSPPDISYEQYF
-,TRBV11-2,-,TRBJ1-1,TGTGCCAGCAGCTATTTGGTTGTCACTGAAGCTTTCTTT,CASSYLVVTEAFF
-,TRBV9,-,TRBJ2-5,TGTGCCAGCAGCGTAGATCTGGGGCTCGAGACCCAGTACTTC,CASSVDLGLETQYF
-,TRBV21-1,-,TRBJ2-7,TGTGCCAGCAGGGGAGAGGGATCCTACGAGCAGTACTTC,CASRGEGSYEQYF
once,TRBV4-1,-,TRBJ1-5,TGCGCCAGCAGCCTACGGACGGCAGGAAATCAGCCCCAGCATTTT,CASSLRTAGNQPQHF
once,TRBV12-5,-,TRBJ1-4,TGTGCTAGTGGTTCCACCGACAACAGGGCCTCGAATGAAAAACTGTTTTTT,CASGSTDNRASNEKLFF
few,TRBV7-6,-,TRBJ2-1,TGTGCCAGCAGACCTAGAGCGGGTGAGCAGTTCTTC,CASRPRAGEQFF
-,TRBV5-4,-,TRBJ2-1,TGTGCCAGCAGCTTGGTTGTGGGCGGGACCCGCGATGGGGAGCAGTTCTTC,CASSLVVGGTRDGEQFF
-,TRBV28,TRBD1,TRBJ2-1,TGTGCCAGCAGTTCTCTCGGGACAGGGGCCAATGAGCAGTTCTTC,CASSSLGTGANEQFF
-,TRBV13,TRBD2,TRBJ2-7,TGTGCCAGCAGCTCCTTAACTAGCGGGGCCCGTCGGGTCAACGAGCAGTACTTC,CASSSLTSGARRVNEQYF
-,TRBV12-2,-,TRBJ2-7,TGTGCAAGTCGCTTCGGGGGGACTAGCGGGGTTAAATACGAGCAGTACTTC,CASRFGGTSGVKYEQYF
-,TRBV27,TRBD1,TRBJ2-7,TGTGCCAGGGGACAGGGACCTTCCTACGAGCAGTACTTC,CARGQGPSYEQYF
-,TRBV13,-,TRBJ2-1,TGTGCCAGCAGCGTTGGGGGCTCCTACAATGAGCAGTTCTTC,CASSVGGSYNEQFF
-,TRBV5-1,-,TRBJ2-7,TGCGCCAGCAGCTCCGGACAGAAAAATTTCTACGAGCAGTACTTC,CASSSGQKNFYEQYF
-,TRBV5-4,-,TRBJ2-3,TGTGCCAGCAGGCGGGCGGGTAGCCTCGCAGATACGCAGTATTTT,CASRRAGSLADTQYF
-,TRBV10-1,TRBD2,TRBJ2-7,TGCGCCAGCAGTGAGTCGCTAGCGGTTAGCTCCTACGAGCAGTACTTC,CASSESLAVSSYEQYF
-,TRBV10-3,-,TRBJ2-7,TGTGCCATCAGTGACAGTTCCTACGAGCAGTACTTC,CAISDSSYEQYF
-,TRBV28,-,TRBJ2-7,TGTGCCAGCAGTTTTGTACAGGGCAACGAGCAGTACTTC,CASSFVQGNEQYF
-,TRBV28,TRBD2,TRBJ2-7,TGTGCCAGCGCGGGGGACTACGAGCAGTACTTC,CASAGDYEQYF
once,TRBV27,TRBD1,TRBJ1-6,TGTGCCAGCAGTTTAGGTCCCGGACAGGGTTGGAATTCACCCCTCCACTTT,CASSLGPGQGWNSPLHF
-,TRBV28,-,TRBJ1-1,TGTGCCAGCAGACAAACCGGGTCCTCGAACACTGAAGCTTTCTTT,CASRQTGSSNTEAFF
-,TRBV6-1,-,TRBJ1-5,TGTGCCAGCAGTGAACTAGCTCGGGACTATAGCAATCAGCCCCAGCATTTT,CASSELARDYSNQPQHF
-,TRBV7-6,TRBD1,TRBJ1-1,TGTGCCAGCAAGTCCGAGGGACAGGGTAACACTGAAGCTTTCTTT,CASKSEGQGNTEAFF
-,TRBV11-3,-,TRBJ2-1,TGTGCCAGCAGCTCCCGGGCCGGGAGATACAATGAGCAGTTCTTC,CASSSRAGRYNEQFF
few,TRBV11-2,-,TRBJ1-5,TGTGCCAGCAGCTTAGCAGGGTCGGTTCAGCCCCAGCATTTT,CASSLAGSVQPQHF
-,TRBV28,TRBD2,TRBJ2-7,TGTGCCAGCAGTTCCCCGGGACTAGCGGGACCCGCCTACGAGCAGTACTTC,CASSSPGLAGPAYEQYF
-,TRBV11-2,-,TRBJ2-3,TGTGCCAGCAGCTCGGCAGGGAATCCAGCAGATACGCAGTATTTT,CASSSAGNPADTQYF
-,TRBV28,-,TRBJ1-4,TGTGCCAGCAGAGGACGGGCGTTTAGTGAAAAACTGTTTTTT,CASRGRAFSEKLFF
-,TRBV4-1,-,TRBJ1-5,TGCGCCAGCAGCCCGGACAGAAAAAATCAGCCCCAGCATTTT,CASSPDRKNQPQHF
-,TRBV13,-,TRBJ1-2,TGTGCCAGCAGCTTCGGGCGGGGAAGCTATGGCTACACCTTC,CASSFGRGSYGYTF
-,TRBV28,-,TRBJ2-7,TGTGCCAGCAGTCCTGGGACGGGGAGCTCCTACGAGCAGTACTTC,CASSPGTGSSYEQYF
-,TRBV19,-,TRBJ2-3,TGTGCCAGTAGCCCTACGTGGGGAGCGACAGATACGCAGTATTTT,CASSPTWGATDTQYF
-,TRBV6-1,-,TRBJ1-2,TGTGCCAGCAGTGAAGCTTATTCAGGTACTAATGGCTACACCTTC,CASSEAYSGTNGYTF
-,TRBV14,-,TRBJ2-7,TGTGCCAGCAGCCAAGAAAACGGGATCCCGGGCTACGAGCAGTACTTC,CASSQENGIPGYEQYF
-,TRBV27,-,TRBJ2-7,TGTGCCAGCAGTTTCGCGGGTTCCTACGAGCAGTACTTC,CASSFAGSYEQYF
-,TRBV4-1,-,TRBJ2-7,TGCGCCAGCAGCCAACTTACCTCCCGGGAGCAGTACTTC,CASSQLTSREQYF
-,TRBV15,-,TRBJ2-3,TGTGCCACCAGCAGCTGGGGGTCAAGCACAGATACGCAGTATTTT,CATSSWGSSTDTQYF
-,TRBV5-5,-,TRBJ2-3,TGTGCCAGCAGCTTGGTCGCAGGGGGGAGCACAGATACGCAGTATTTT,CASSLVAGGSTDTQYF
-,TRBV23-1,-,TRBJ2-1,TGCGCCAGCAGTCAATTTAATCCCCGGACTTCAAACTCCTACAATGAGCAGTTCTTC,CASSQFNPRTSNSYNEQFF
-,TRBV27,-,TRBJ2-1,TGTGCCAGCAGTTTATCAACTAGGGGGGGACAGTTCTTC,CASSLSTRGGQFF
-,TRBV7-7,-,TRBJ2-5,TGTGCCAGCAGCGCGGACTGGCAAGAGACCCAGTACTTC,CASSADWQETQYF
-,TRBV27,-,TRBJ2-7,TGTGCCAGCAGTTTACGGGCAACCTACGAGCAGTACTTC,CASSLRATYEQYF
once,TRBV28,-,TRBJ2-7,TGTGCCAGCAGTTTGTCGCAGGGAGGTAGCAGAATCTCCTACGAGCAGTACTTC,CASSLSQGGSRISYEQYF
once,TRBV13,TRBD2,TRBJ2-7,TGTGCCAGCAGCGGAGGACTAGTCCCTCATTACGAGCAGTACTTC,CASSGGLVPHYEQYF
-,TRBV9,-,TRBJ2-5,TGTGCCAGCAGCCCCTGGCCGGGAGAGACCCAGTACTTC,CASSPWPGETQYF
-,TRBV5-4,TRBD1,TRBJ2-7,TGTGCCAGCAGCTTGGGACAGGGGAGCGAGCAGTACTTC,CASSLGQGSEQYF
-,TRBV5-4,TRBD1,TRBJ2-2,TGTGCCAGCAGTTCCGGGACAGCATTCACCGGGGAGCTGTTTTTT,CASSSGTAFTGELFF